This TCR beta chain was sequenced for a study of technical replicates of blood from a few donors. The data were produced by immunoSEQ multiplex PCR, yet TCRdb's version contains in-frame clones alone and is incomplete. The sample has 75,000 to 80,000 clones; roughly 92% are singletons. Germline CDR1 LGHNT, CDR2 FRNRAP. The CDR3 covers 12 residues. V was trimmed by 3 bases and J by 7 bases, leaving 9 bases between them. This chain connects TRBV12-5 to TRBJ1-1; D not certain. This TCR was sampled from a human donor in good health. The source material was T cells isolated from PBMCs. CDR3 nucleotides: TGTGCTAGTGGTTTCAAAGGAGATGAAGCTTTCTTT. It is translated as CASGFKGDEAFF.